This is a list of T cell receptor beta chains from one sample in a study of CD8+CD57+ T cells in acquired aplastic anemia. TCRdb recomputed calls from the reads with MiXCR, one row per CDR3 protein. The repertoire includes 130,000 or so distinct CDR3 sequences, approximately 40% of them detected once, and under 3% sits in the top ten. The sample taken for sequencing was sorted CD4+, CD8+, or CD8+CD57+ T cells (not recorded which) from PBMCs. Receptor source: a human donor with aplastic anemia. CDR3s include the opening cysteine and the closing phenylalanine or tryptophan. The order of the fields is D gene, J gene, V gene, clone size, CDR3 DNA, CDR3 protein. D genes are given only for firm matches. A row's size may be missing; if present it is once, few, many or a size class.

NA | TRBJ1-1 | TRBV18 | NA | TGTGCCAGCTCACCGGGGGGGGCGCGGCGAGGGACTGAAGCTTTCTTT | CASSPGGARRGTEAFF
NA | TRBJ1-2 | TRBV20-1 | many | TGCAGTGCTACCATAAGGGCAGGCTACACCTTC | CSATIRAGYTF
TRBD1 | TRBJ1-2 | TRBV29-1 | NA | TGCAGCGCGGGACAGGCTACTAACTATGGCTACACCTTC | CSAGQATNYGYTF
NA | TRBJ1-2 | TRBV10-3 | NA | TGTGCCATCACCCCGGGCCAGACATATAGCTATGGCTACACCTTC | CAITPGQTYSYGYTF
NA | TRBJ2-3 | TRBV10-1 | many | TGCGCCAGCAGTGAGTCTGGTCGTGGCACGCAGTATTTT | CASSESGRGTQYF
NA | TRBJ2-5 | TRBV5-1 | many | TGCGCCAGCAGCTTGGGAAGGGTGGGGAAAGAGACCCAGTACTTC | CASSLGRVGKETQYF
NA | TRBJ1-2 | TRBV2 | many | TGTGCCAGCAGTGAATCCGGACAGTTGGGTGGCTACACCTTC | CASSESGQLGGYTF
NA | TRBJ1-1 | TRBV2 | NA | TGTGCCAGCAGCGCCAGATGGACTGAAGCTTTCTTT | CASSARWTEAFF
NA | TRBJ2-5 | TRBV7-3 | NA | TGTGCCAGCAGCTTTTCTTATGCCGAGACCCAGTACTTC | CASSFSYAETQYF
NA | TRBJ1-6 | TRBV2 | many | TGTGCCAGCAGTTTCCGGGGTCTCGTTAATTCACCCCTCCACTTT | CASSFRGLVNSPLHF
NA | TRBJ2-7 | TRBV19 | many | TGTGCCAGTAGTATATCTTCGACCGAGCAGTACTTC | CASSISSTEQYF
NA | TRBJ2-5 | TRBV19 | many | TGTGCCAGTAGTATATCGAGCCGCCAAGAGACCCAGTACTTC | CASSISSRQETQYF
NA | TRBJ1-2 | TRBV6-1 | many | TGTGCCAGCACCCAACTTTTAGGGTACGATGGCTACACCTTC | CASTQLLGYDGYTF
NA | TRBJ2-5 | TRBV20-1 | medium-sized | TGCAGTGCGGCTAAGGGGGAGACCCAGTACTTC | CSAAKGETQYF
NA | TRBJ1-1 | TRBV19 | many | TGTGCCACTGATAGGGGGGCTGAAGCTTTCTTT | CATDRGAEAFF
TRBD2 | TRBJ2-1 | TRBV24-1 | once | TGTGCCACCAGTAGCGGGGGCCCAAGAAATGAGCAGTTCTTC | CATSSGGPRNEQFF
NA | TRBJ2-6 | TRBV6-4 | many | TGTGCCAGCAGTGAAACGGGGGCTGGGGCCAACGTCCTGACTTTC | CASSETGAGANVLTF
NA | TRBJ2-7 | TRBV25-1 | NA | TGTGCCAGCAGTACCTCGTCCCGGGGGGAGCAGTACTTC | CASSTSSRGEQYF
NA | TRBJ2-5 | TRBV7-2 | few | TGTGCCAGCAGAGACAGTCCCGGGGAGACCCAGTACTTC | CASRDSPGETQYF
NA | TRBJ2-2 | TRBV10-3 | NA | TGTGCCATCAGTGAGTCTTTCGGTACTTTGAACACCGGGGAGCTGTTTTTT | CAISESFGTLNTGELFF
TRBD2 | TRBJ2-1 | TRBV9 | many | TGTGCCAGCAGCGAGAGGGGAGCGGGGGACAAACGTAGCTCCTACAATGAGCAGTTCTTC | CASSERGAGDKRSSYNEQFF
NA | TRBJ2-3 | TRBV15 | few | TGTGCCACCAGCAGAGACAGGGGACCAGATACGCAGTATTTT | CATSRDRGPDTQYF
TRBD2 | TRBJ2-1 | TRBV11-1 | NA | TGTGCCAGCAGCTTACCCGGGACTAGCGGAAACAATGAGCAGTTCTTC | CASSLPGTSGNNEQFF
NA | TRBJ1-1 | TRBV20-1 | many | TGCAGTGCTAGGATCAACACTGAAGCTTTCTTT | CSARINTEAFF
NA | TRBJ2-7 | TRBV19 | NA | TGTGCCAGTGGCCTGACAGGGAGGAGCTCCTACGAGCAGTACTTC | CASGLTGRSSYEQYF
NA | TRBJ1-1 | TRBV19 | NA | TGTGCCAGTAGTTTTCCCGGGAGGGGGATTGAAGCTTTCTTT | CASSFPGRGIEAFF
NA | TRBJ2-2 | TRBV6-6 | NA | TGTGCCAGCAGACCCGGGGCCGGGGAGCTGTTTTTT | CASRPGAGELFF
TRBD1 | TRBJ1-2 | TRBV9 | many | TGTGCCAGCAGCGTAGAGGAGGGGGCCGGCTATGGCTACACCTTC | CASSVEEGAGYGYTF
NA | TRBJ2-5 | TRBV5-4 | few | TGTGCCAGCAACCCAACCGGGTCAAATCAAGAGACCCAGTACTTC | CASNPTGSNQETQYF
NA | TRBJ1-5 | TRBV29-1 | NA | TGCAGCGTTGTAGTTCAGGGACTTAGCAATCAGCCCCAGCATTTT | CSVVVQGLSNQPQHF
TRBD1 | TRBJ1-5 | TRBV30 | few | TGTGCCTACATAGATTCACAGGGGAAGAGCAATCAGCCCCAGCATTTT | CAYIDSQGKSNQPQHF
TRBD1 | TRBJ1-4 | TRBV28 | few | TGTGCCAGCAGTTCCCGTCCACAGGGGCGGCCAACTAATGAAAAACTGTTTTTT | CASSSRPQGRPTNEKLFF
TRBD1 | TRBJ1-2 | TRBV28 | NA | TGTGCCAGCAGTTTATCGGCAGGGGGCTATGGCTACACCTTC | CASSLSAGGYGYTF
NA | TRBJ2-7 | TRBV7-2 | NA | TGTGCCAGTTCCATTGGTGTGGGCCCATCCTACAAGCAGTACTTC | CASSIGVGPSYKQYF
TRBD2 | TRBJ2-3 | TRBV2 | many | TGTGCCAGCATCAAGGGGGGACTAGCGGGGGGGCCGGATACGCAGTATTTT | CASIKGGLAGGPDTQYF
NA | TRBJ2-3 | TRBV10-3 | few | TGTGCCATCAGTGGCCGCGCGTCGGGCGGGAACACAGATACGCAGTATTTT | CAISGRASGGNTDTQYF
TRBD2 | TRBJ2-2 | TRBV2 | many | TGTGCCAGCAGTGGACTAGCGGTGAACACCGGGGAGCTGTTTTTT | CASSGLAVNTGELFF